The 9 T cell receptor beta chains listed next were all sequenced from one sample in a study of blood T cell repertoires in COVID-19 (dated by TCRdb to 2020 to 2022). The method behind the library was the immunoSEQ multiplex PCR assay. Drawn from immuneACCESS, this table holds only the in-frame rearrangements with V and J called that TCRdb kept. Clones are partly lost; checked studies trace under half to an unresolved V gene and leave the rest unexplained. The sample table records approximately 140,000 clones; 65% to 90% of these occur just once. More than 3% of the sample comes from the top ten. The sequenced material came from peripheral blood. The receptor source for this set is a man between 65 and 85 years old with acute or convalescent COVID-19.

The V call is TRBV11-2, the J call TRBJ2-1, with D unresolved. The CDR3 is 16 amino acids. Germline V lookup: CDR1 SGHAT, CDR2 FQNNGV. Trimming stripped 1 base from V and 0 bases from J, with 10 bases between. CDR3 protein: CASSLVGTYSYNEQFF. As DNA, the CDR3 is TGTGCCAGCAGCTTAGTGGGCACCTACTCCTACAATGAGCAGTTCTTC.

V usage is TRBV19 and J usage is TRBJ2-3, with TRBD2 matching over 13 bases. The V and J ends lost 9 bases and 5 bases, in that order; junction bases with no gene match: 5. The length of the CDR3 is 14 residues. Germline loops: CDR1 LNHDA, CDR2 SQIVND (reference sequence). CDR3: CASGLAGVVDTQYF. Here the CDR3 DNA reads TGTGCCAGCGGACTAGCGGGAGTGGTAGATACGCAGTATTTT.

This chain joins TRBV7-2 and TRBJ1-2; 10 bases are shared with TRBD1. The germline CDR1 and CDR2 sequences are SGHTA and FQGNSA. Losses at the gene ends were 0 bases for V and 8 bases for J; bases not matched to a gene: 6. CDR3 length: 15 amino acids. In nucleotides, the CDR3 is TGTGCCAGCAGCTTAGCGCAGGGACAGGGGCGGGGCTACACCTTC. This codes for CASSLAQGQGRGYTF.

This sequence joins TRBV11-3 and TRBJ2-5, with TRBD1 identical over 10 bases. This CDR3 is built from 15 residues. The germline CDR1 and CDR2 sequences are SGHNT and YENEEA. Trimming cost V 5 bases and J 3 bases; bases outside gene matches: 6. CDR3 nucleotides: TGTGCCAGCAGCCTCTGGACAGGGGGGGAAGAGACCCAGTACTTC. It encodes CASSLWTGGEETQYF.

CDR3 sequence (DNA): TGTGCCACCAGAGCGGGAGAAGTTACAGATACGCAGTATTTT. Its protein is CATRAGEVTDTQYF. V and J are TRBV10-3 and TRBJ2-3; 8 positions match TRBD2. The CDR3 contains 14 residues. CDR1 and CDR2 from the germline V gene are ENHRY and SYGVKD. V was clipped by 10 bases and J by 3 bases; unmatched bases: 9.

This sequence joins TRBV7-2 and TRBJ2-1; a possible D gene is TRBD2 (5 bases). Looked up from germline, CDR1 is SGHTA and CDR2 is FQGNSA. The CDR3 is 16 residues long. Trimming removed 1 base from V and 4 bases from J, with 14 bases in between. CDR3 in amino acids: CASSLVGSPPYNEQFF. In DNA, the CDR3 is TGTGCCAGCAGCTTAGTTGGGAGTCCACCTTACAATGAGCAGTTCTTC.

The V and J genes are TRBV5-1 and TRBJ2-3, with D possibly being TRBD1 (6 bases). V shed 0 bases and J shed 6 bases, with 11 bases lying between them. There are 14 residues in the CDR3. From germline, CDR1 is SGHRS and CDR2 YFSETQ. The CDR3 reads CASSLDRAWDTQYF. The DNA for the CDR3 is TGCGCCAGCAGCTTGGACAGGGCTTGGGATACGCAGTATTTT.

The chain couples TRBV28 to TRBJ2-7, with a possible D match to TRBD1 (6 bases). Germline V gene lookup returns CDR1 MDHEN and CDR2 SYDVKM. The CDR3 loop spans 16 amino acids. Deletions cut 6 bases from V and 1 base from J, with 19 bases between. The CDR3 spells CASSPQGSGRSYEQYF. CDR3 bases: TGTGCCAGCAGCCCACAGGGAAGCGGCAGGTCCTACGAGCAGTACTTC.

The genes are TRBV6-2 or TRBV6-3 and TRBJ2-1; the match to TRBD2 covers 7 bases. Unmatched junction bases numbered 13, after V lost 2 bases and J lost 9 bases. Germline V gene lookup returns CDR1 MNHEY and CDR2 SVGEGT. CDR3 length: 16 residues. This chain's CDR3 is CASSYVAGVRVSEQFF. DNA of the CDR3: TGTGCCAGCAGTTACGTGGCGGGAGTAAGAGTGAGTGAGCAGTTCTTC.